The source of this T cell receptor beta chain is a study of blood T cell repertoires in COVID-19 (dated by TCRdb to the early 2020s). Turning to the overall study: The collaborator samples originated in the United States, Italy and Spain and spanned the acute and convalescent phases of COVID-19. The material from the prospective study consisted of cDNA or gDNA derived from T cells, B-cell-depleted T cells, or PBMCs. Deeply sampled blood TCRbeta repertoires from subjects exposed to, actively infected with, or recovered from COVID-19 were included in the dataset. The repertoires were made available in a free public database intended to serve as a resource for research on the immune response to SARS-CoV-2. The samples were drawn from the first 160 participants of the ongoing ImmuneRACE study and from some 1,300 subjects provided by 6 global collaborators. The sample metadata nearly always contained a de-identified subject ID, COVID-19 status, age in years and sex. Where HLA class I and class II types were available, the types were taken from metadata supplied by the sample provider, not from assay-based typing.

Summary of the overall study and its limitations: Clinical and demographic metadata were provided uncurated, with the amount varying by source and participant.

Comment on this clone: Its antigen remains undetermined. No much larger clone is present one base from it, and per-base qualities are unavailable.

TCRbeta CDR3 regions were amplified from genomic DNA by means of the immunoSEQ Assay, a bias-controlled multiplex PCR. From the authors' description of their analysis: Within the assay, amplification of reference gene primers was used to estimate how many nucleated cells each sample contained. To quantify the absolute abundance of each unique TCRbeta CDR3 rearrangement, sequence reads were collapsed and filtered. For each sample, productive Simpson clonality was calculated as the square root of Simpson's diversity index over productive rearrangements. Entries here come from immuneACCESS through TCRdb and include only in-frame sequences with V and J called. Some clones fail to appear in such tables; in the studies checked, an unresolved V gene covers under half of the shortfall, and the cause of the remainder is unknown. The DNA was the basis for D and trimming; V, J and clone size are from that table. The sample table holds approximately 170,000 clones, of which around 83% were seen once. Of the sample, roughly 18% is held by the ten largest clones.

Another Seattle source contributed samples from volunteer blood donors who had recovered from COVID-19. Each collaborating institution followed its own protocols to collect whole blood in K2EDTA tubes. For TCRbeta analysis, collaborators shipped samples in one of three forms: frozen whole blood, isolated PBMCs, or DNA extracted from either of those sample types. The V end gives up 5 bases and the J end 3 bases, leaving 5 bases in the junction not matched to a gene. Spanning cysteine to phenylalanine, the CDR3 consists of 14 amino acids. CDR3 DNA is the only sequence kept; it has 42 bases, read in frame from the first base. The germline V gene provides CDR1 SGHNT and CDR2 YENEEA.

This clonotype was sampled from a woman in her 70s who had recovered from COVID-19. The chain is assembled from TRBV11-3 and TRBJ2-7, with 9 middle bases fitting TRBD2. Sequencing used peripheral blood. At the DNA level, the sequence is TGTGCCAGCAGCCCTACTAGCGGGCACTACGAGCAGTACTTC. It is translated as CASSPTSGHYEQYF.